One sample yielded the 26 T cell receptor beta chains listed below, sequenced in a study of control samples from healthy donors and cancer patients. Using immunoSEQ multiplex PCR, the repertoire was profiled, and TCRdb retains in-frame clones only, with some absent. The sample yields about 180,000 clones, around nine tenths seen once. Sequenced: blood. The receptor source for this set is a man younger than 40 in good health.

The chain couples TRBV19 to TRBJ1-5; maybe TRBD1 (6 bases). V dropped 5 bases and J dropped 1 base, with 15 bases sitting between them. Germline V lookup: CDR1 LNHDA, CDR2 SQIVND (reference sequence). The length of the CDR3 is 16 residues. The CDR3 region is CASSVGAGRSNQPQHF. The CDR3 DNA reads as TGTGCCAGTAGTGTGGGGGCGGGGAGGAGCAATCAGCCCCAGCATTTT.

In its sample, this clone was seen a few times. The chain is built from TRBV5-1 and TRBJ1-1; 8 bases are shared with TRBD1. The CDR3 covers 14 residues. J lost 1 base, V lost 4 bases, and 3 bases had no gene match. The germline CDR1 and CDR2 sequences are SGHRS and YFSETQ. The CDR3 is CASSGGTGNTEAFF. CDR3 in DNA: TGCGCCAGCAGCGGAGGGACAGGGAACACTGAAGCTTTCTTT.

The V and J genes are TRBV6-2 or TRBV6-3 and TRBJ1-5; 8 nucleotides match TRBD1. The CDR3 extends over 15 amino acids. Per the germline V gene, CDR1 is MNHEY and CDR2 is SVGEGT. V shed 6 bases, J shed 3 bases, and the junction held 7 bases outside the gene matches. DNA of the CDR3: TGTGCCAGCAGCCCCCTGGACAGGGACAATCAGCCCCAGCATTTT. It translates to CASSPLDRDNQPQHF.

Written as DNA, the CDR3 is TGTGCCAGCAGCTTAGCTCGGGGAACAGATACGCAGTATTTT. Protein product: CASSLARGTDTQYF. The rearrangement joins TRBV7-2 to TRBJ2-3; weak D call: TRBD2 (5 bases). The CDR3 has 14 residues. The V end lost 0 bases, the J end lost 3 bases, and 7 bases lay between the germline ends. Germline V gives CDR1 SGHTA, CDR2 FQGNSA.

The gene calls are TRBV15 and TRBJ1-2, with D hard to call. V was clipped by 6 bases and J by 8 bases, with 19 bases between them. Germline V gene sequence: CDR1 LNHNV, CDR2 YYDKDF (reference sequence). The CDR3 totals 14 residues. Here the CDR3 DNA reads TGTGCCACCAGAGAGCTCAACACTCTTTGGGGCTACACCTTC. Its translation is CATRELNTLWGYTF.

V and J are TRBV27 and TRBJ1-1; TRBD1 matches 12 bases. Germline V gene data show CDR1 as MNHEY and CDR2 as SMNVEV (reference sequence). The junction had 6 bases not matched to a gene; V was cut back by 3 bases and J by 4 bases. The CDR3 totals 16 residues. CDR3 coding DNA: TGTGCCAGCAGTTTGGCCGGGACAGGGGGCGTCACTGAAGCTTTCTTT. It yields the protein CASSLAGTGGVTEAFF.

The sample holds a few counts of this clone. The CDR3 nucleotides are TGTGCCAGCAGCTTAGAGACAGGGCAGCCCCAGCATTTT. Its translation is CASSLETGQPQHF. The V and J genes are TRBV7-2 and TRBJ1-5, with 7 bases aligning to TRBD1. Germline V lookup: CDR1 SGHTA, CDR2 FQGNSA. The CDR3 runs 13 residues. Trimming took 1 base from V and 7 from J; bases not matched to a gene: 1. Combining the CDR3 with reference TRBV7-2 and TRBJ1-5 gives the whole variable domain GAGVSQSPSNKVTEKGKDVELRCDPISGHTALYWYRQSLGQGLEFLIYFQGNSAPDKSGLPSDRFSAERTGGSVSTLTIQRTQQEDSAVYLCASSLETGQPQHFGDGTRLSIL.

V and J are TRBV7-2 and TRBJ1-3; D ambiguous. Germline-derived CDR1 and CDR2 are SGHTA and FQGNSA. The V end was cut by 2 bases, the J end by 1 base, with 12 bases between. The CDR3 runs 16 residues. This CDR3 is CASSLSGSPSGNTIYF. CDR3 DNA sequence: TGTGCCAGCAGCTTATCCGGTTCCCCATCTGGAAACACCATATATTTT.

V is TRBV19 and J is TRBJ2-5; the D gene could be TRBD1 or TRBD2 (5 bases each). CDR3 length: 15 residues. In germline, CDR1 is LNHDA, CDR2 SQIVND (reference sequence). The V end lost 4 bases, the J end lost 1 base, and 13 bases lay between the germline ends. CDR3 in amino acids: CASSTKRGIQETQYF. CDR3 nucleotide sequence: TGTGCCAGTAGTACAAAGAGGGGAATCCAAGAGACCCAGTACTTC.

The rearrangement links TRBV7-2 to TRBJ2-7, with 8 bases aligning to TRBD2. Germline V CDR1 and CDR2: SGHTA, FQGNSA. The CDR3 is 13 amino acids. Trimming cost V 3 bases and J 13 bases; bases outside gene matches: 11. CDR3 bases: TGTGCCAGCAGCTTGAGAGCGGGAGTCCGCTACTACTTC. Protein sequence: CASSLRAGVRYYF.

This clone was found once. One junction end does not reproduce the germline sequence, and a read error may be involved. V and J are TRBV5-6 and TRBJ2-1; TRBD2 aligns across 9 bases. Germline CDR1 is SGHDT and CDR2 is YYEEEE. This CDR3 has 15 residues. CDR3 sequence reads: CTSSFGLAGINEQFF. The CDR3 region has the DNA TGTACCAGCAGCTTCGGGCTAGCGGGGATCAATGAGCAGTTCTTC.

This clone has a single count. The chain joins TRBV2 to TRBJ1-1, with 8 nucleotides matching TRBD1. The CDR3 runs to 16 residues. Germline V CDR1 and CDR2: SNHLY, FYNNEI. V was clipped by 7 bases and J by 4 bases; unmatched bases: 14. The CDR3 protein is CASTWDRPGGTTEAFF. CDR3 nucleotide sequence: TGTGCCAGCACCTGGGATCGGCCAGGGGGCACCACTGAAGCTTTCTTT.

The V gene is TRBV11-3, the J gene TRBJ1-5; 7 bases are shared with TRBD1. Per the germline V gene, CDR1 is SGHNT and CDR2 is YENEEA. The CDR3 runs 16 residues. After removal of 7 bases from V and 0 bases from J, the junction contained 9 bases not matched to a gene. The CDR3 DNA reads TGTGCCAGCATCCTACCGGGACAGAGTAGCAATCAGCCCCAGCATTTT. Translating gives CASILPGQSSNQPQHF.

The J gene is TRBJ2-1, the V gene TRBV6-5; D may correspond to TRBD1 or TRBD2 (6 bases each). CDR3 length: 14 residues. CDR1 is MNHEY, CDR2 SVGAGI, per germline. The V gene lost 6 bases and the J gene lost 1 base, with 10 bases spanning the gap. CDR3 region: CASRRGQSYNEQFF. Here the CDR3 DNA reads TGTGCCAGCAGGCGGGGACAATCCTACAATGAGCAGTTCTTC.

This chain joins TRBV6-5 and TRBJ1-4, with a possible D match to TRBD1 (5 bases). There are 12 residues in the CDR3. The V gene lost 8 bases and the J gene lost 8 bases, with 12 bases spanning the gap. CDR1 is MNHEY, CDR2 SVGAGI, per germline. Written as DNA, the CDR3 is TGTGCCAGCGCGCGGGCAGGGGAAAAACTGTTTTTT. Its protein product is CASARAGEKLFF.

This rearrangement joins TRBV7-2 to TRBJ2-7; the match to TRBD2 covers 8 bases. The CDR3 is 16 amino acids. The germline gives CDR1 SGHTA, CDR2 FQGNSA. J lost 0 bases, V lost 3 bases, and 7 bases had no gene match. The CDR3, as DNA: TGTGCCAGCAGCTTCCTAGCGGGCATGAGCTCCTACGAGCAGTACTTC. Protein sequence: CASSFLAGMSSYEQYF.

The V call is TRBV7-2, the J call TRBJ1-3, with D uncertain. Trimming took 5 bases from V and 4 from J, leaving 12 bases between them. CDR1 is SGHTA and CDR2 is FQGNSA in the germline V gene. This CDR3 contains 14 residues. CDR3: CASSLAGGGNTIYF. CDR3 nucleotide sequence: TGTGCCAGCAGCCTCGCGGGAGGGGGAAACACCATATATTTT.

This rearrangement joins TRBV12-3 or TRBV12-4 to TRBJ2-7, with no clear D. The CDR3 is 13 amino acids. V was shortened by 5 bases and J by 3 bases, with 11 bases between the two germline ends. The CDR3 reads CASSPRVFYEQYF. The DNA for the CDR3 is TGTGCCAGCAGTCCAAGGGTGTTCTACGAGCAGTACTTC.

This chain links TRBV6-2 or TRBV6-3 with TRBJ1-5; perhaps TRBD1 as D (5 bases). The V and J ends lost 4 bases and 4 bases respectively, with 14 bases between them. The germline V gene has CDR1 MNHEY and CDR2 SVGEGT. This CDR3 spans 15 amino acids. The CDR3 is CASSSRRDGNQPQHF. CDR3 bases: TGTGCCAGCAGTTCCCGCCGGGACGGGAATCAGCCCCAGCATTTT.

This clone appeared once. This chain uses TRBV7-6 with TRBJ2-1; tentatively, D is TRBD2 (6 bases). The V end was cut by 5 bases, the J end by 5 bases, with 16 bases between. Germline CDR1 reads SGHVS; CDR2 reads FNYEAQ. The CDR3 is 15 amino acids. CDR3 amino acids: CASSRTGGRDNEQFF. CDR3 nucleotide sequence: TGTGCCAGCAGCCGCACCGGGGGAAGAGACAATGAGCAGTTCTTC.

The chain's CDR3 is CASKAKERTYGYTF. CDR3 sequence (DNA): TGTGCCAGCAAGGCGAAGGAGCGAACCTATGGCTACACCTTC. This sequence joins TRBV27 and TRBJ1-2, with D unresolved. The CDR3 covers 14 residues. The germline CDR1 and CDR2 sequences are MNHEY and SMNVEV (reference sequence). Deletions cut 7 bases from V and 4 bases from J, with 16 bases between.

V is TRBV4-1 and J is TRBJ2-7; a possible D gene is TRBD1 (5 bases). The CDR3 loop spans 13 amino acids. With 4 bases removed from V and 2 bases from J, the gap between germline ends came to 9 bases. Germline CDR1 MGHRA, CDR2 YSYEKL. CDR3 coding DNA: TGCGCCAGCAGCCGCGGACAAACCTACGAGCAGTACTTC. Its translation is CASSRGQTYEQYF.

This clone was observed a handful of times. The J gene is TRBJ1-5, the V gene TRBV10-3, with 12 bases matching TRBD1. CDR1 and CDR2 from the germline V gene are ENHRY and SYGVKD. V was pared by 6 bases and J by 6 bases, with 9 bases of the junction left unmatched. The length of the CDR3 is 16 residues. The CDR3 is CAISEGGTGGGQPQHF. CDR3 bases: TGTGCCATCAGCGAAGGAGGGACAGGGGGCGGTCAGCCCCAGCATTTT.

The chain recombines TRBV7-9 with TRBJ1-4; no reliable D call. Trimming removed 2 bases at V and 5 bases at J, with 0 bases between. Germline CDR1 reads SEHNR; CDR2 reads FQNEAQ (reference sequence). The CDR3 totals 11 residues. This CDR3 is CASSLNEKLFF. The CDR3 DNA is TGTGCCAGCAGCTTAAATGAAAAACTGTTTTTT.

This sequence joins TRBV28 and TRBJ1-1, with a possible D match to TRBD1 (6 bases). Germline CDR1 MDHEN, CDR2 SYDVKM. V was shortened by 6 bases and J by 4 bases, with 18 bases between the two germline ends. The CDR3 spans 15 residues. The CDR3 here is CASRGPGAGSTEAFF. The DNA of the CDR3 is TGTGCCAGCAGAGGGCCGGGGGCAGGGAGCACTGAAGCTTTCTTT. The whole variable domain, remainder taken from reference TRBV28 and TRBJ1-1, is DVKVTQSSRYLVKRTGEKVFLECVQDMDHENMFWYRQDPGLGLRLIYFSYDVKMKEKGDIPEGYSVSREKKERFSLILESASTNQTSMYLCASRGPGAGSTEAFFGQGTRLTVV.

The chain uses TRBV5-1 and TRBJ1-6; no reliable D call. The V end was cut by 2 bases, the J end by 14 bases, with 11 bases between. From germline, CDR1 is SGHRS and CDR2 YFSETQ. CDR3 length equals 12 residues. CDR3 DNA: TGCGCCAGCAGCTTCTACGACGACACCCTCCACTTT. This translates into CASSFYDDTLHF.